This TCR beta chain was obtained from a study of blood T cell repertoires in COVID-19. The CDR3 contains 16 residues. V lost 2 bases and J lost 3, with 15 bases in between. CDR1 is KGHSH and CDR2 is LQKENI in the germline V gene. TCRdb's table, derived via immunoSEQ multiplex PCR, lists solely in-frame clones and lacks some. This sample has approximately 200,000 clones, with approximately 85% found just once. The sequenced material came from PBMCs or T cells enriched from blood (not recorded which). The sequence was obtained from a woman in her twenties or thirties who had recovered from COVID-19. The chain employs TRBV18 and TRBJ2-3, with D possibly being TRBD2 (6 bases). The CDR3 bases are TGTGCCAGCTCACCAGGGTATGGCGGGAAAACAGATACGCAGTATTTT. Amino acid sequence: CASSPGYGGKTDTQYF.